The rows below give T cell receptor beta chains drawn from one sample of a study of shared clonotypes between healthy human individuals. Method: immunoSEQ multiplex PCR; TCRdb's copy keeps in-frame clones and lacks some. The sample consists of 2,500,000 or so clones, 85% to 95% of them appearing once. Sequencing was carried out using naive CD4+ T cells from PBMCs. These receptors came from a man younger than 35 in good health. Some clones in this sample may be carry-over from other donors' samples. Both conserved end residues are part of each CDR3. A D gene is named only where the DNA matches it firmly. A clone size is listed for some rows: how often the clone was seen (once, few, many), or a class if it is expanded.

V gene,CDR3 length,clone size,D gene,J gene,CDR3 protein,CDR3 DNA
TRBV6-1,14,-,-,TRBJ1-2,CASSERGTAYGYTF,TGTGCCAGCAGTGAAAGGGGAACGGCCTATGGCTACACCTTC
TRBV30,14,-,-,TRBJ1-1,CVCVHLGENTEAFF,TGTGTGTGTGTCCACTTGGGAGAGAACACTGAAGCTTTCTTT
TRBV14,14,-,-,TRBJ2-2,CASSQGGSTGELFF,TGTGCCAGCAGCCAAGGCGGTTCGACCGGGGAGCTGTTTTTT
TRBV7-2,15,once,-,TRBJ1-4,CASSFSGSSNEKLFF,TGTGCCAGCAGCTTCTCGGGGAGCTCTAATGAAAAACTGTTTTTT
TRBV28,13,once,-,TRBJ2-6,CASAGSGANVLTF,TGTGCCAGCGCCGGGTCTGGGGCCAACGTCCTGACTTTC
TRBV29-1,12,-,-,TRBJ1-1,CSVEGVNTEAFF,TGCAGCGTTGAGGGGGTTAACACTGAAGCTTTCTTT
TRBV15,14,-,-,TRBJ1-1,CATSRANINTEAFF,TGTGCCACCAGCAGAGCTAACATAAACACTGAAGCTTTCTTT
TRBV18,15,-,-,TRBJ1-6,CASSLALTPNSPLHF,TGTGCCAGCTCACTAGCTCTGACCCCCAATTCACCCCTCCACTTT
TRBV6-5,14,-,-,TRBJ1-5,CASSRTSGNQPQHF,TGTGCCAGCAGCCGCACCTCCGGGAATCAGCCCCAGCATTTT
TRBV6-1,14,once,-,TRBJ2-3,CASRISGGTDTQYF,TGTGCCAGCAGGATTAGCGGCGGCACAGATACGCAGTATTTT
TRBV5-1,14,-,TRBD1,TRBJ1-3,CASSRDSSGNTIYF,TGCGCCAGCAGCCGGGACAGCTCTGGAAACACCATATATTTT
TRBV5-1,16,-,-,TRBJ2-3,CASSPGDWAPGRTQYF,TGCGCCAGCAGCCCAGGGGACTGGGCACCAGGGCGGACGCAGTATTTT
TRBV28,13,-,-,TRBJ1-1,CASSLIQGTEAFF,TGTGCCAGCAGTTTAATCCAAGGCACTGAAGCTTTCTTT
TRBV15,13,-,TRBD1,TRBJ2-7,CATLRDRGREQYF,TGTGCCACCTTGCGGGACAGGGGGCGAGAGCAGTACTTC
TRBV19,14,-,-,TRBJ2-3,CASSISRVPDTQYF,TGTGCCAGTAGTATTTCTAGGGTCCCAGATACGCAGTATTTT
TRBV6-1,13,once,-,TRBJ2-2,CASSRGGTGELFF,TGTGCCAGCAGTCGGGGAGGCACCGGGGAGCTGTTTTTT
TRBV18,14,-,-,TRBJ2-7,CASSPQGVSYEQYF,TGTGCCAGCTCACCGCAAGGGGTTTCCTACGAGCAGTACTTC
TRBV28,15,once,TRBD1,TRBJ2-7,CASRVGGTGFYEQYF,TGTGCCAGCAGGGTTGGAGGGACAGGTTTCTACGAGCAGTACTTC
TRBV6-6,13,-,TRBD1,TRBJ1-5,CASIKGRGQPQHF,TGTGCCAGCATAAAAGGCAGGGGGCAGCCCCAGCATTTT
TRBV4-1,16,-,-,TRBJ2-4,CASSQERGVAKNIQYF,TGCGCCAGCAGCCAAGAACGAGGGGTGGCCAAAAACATTCAGTACTTC
TRBV15,13,-,-,TRBJ1-3,CATSSTPGNTIYF,TGTGCCACCAGCAGTACGCCTGGAAACACCATATATTTT
TRBV9,13,-,-,TRBJ2-1,CASSVGAHNEQFF,TGTGCCAGCAGCGTAGGGGCCCACAATGAGCAGTTCTTC
TRBV29-1,15,-,-,TRBJ2-3,CSAAGSTGVTDTQYF,TGCAGCGCCGCGGGGTCTACGGGAGTGACAGATACGCAGTATTTT
TRBV9,12,few,-,TRBJ2-1,CASSVGSDEQFF,TGTGCCAGCAGCGTAGGTAGCGATGAGCAGTTCTTC
TRBV11-2,13,-,-,TRBJ1-2,CASSPKDRYGYTF,TGTGCCAGCAGCCCGAAAGACAGATATGGCTACACCTTC
TRBV28,13,once,-,TRBJ2-7,CASSRVGPYEQYF,TGTGCCAGCAGTCGCGTAGGGCCCTACGAGCAGTACTTC
TRBV30,12,-,-,TRBJ2-7,CAWGTRYYEQYF,TGTGCCTGGGGTACAAGGTACTACGAGCAGTACTTC
TRBV7-8,19,-,-,TRBJ1-5,CASSLDPFKGAGVNQPQHF,TGTGCCAGCAGCTTAGACCCATTTAAAGGGGCAGGGGTTAATCAGCCCCAGCATTTT
TRBV5-6,15,-,-,TRBJ2-7,CASSRFGTLSYEQYF,TGTGCCAGCAGCCGATTCGGGACTCTCTCCTACGAGCAGTACTTC
TRBV30,12,-,-,TRBJ2-7,CAWTYPEDEQYF,TGTGCCTGGACTTATCCGGAGGACGAGCAGTACTTC
TRBV30,15,-,-,TRBJ2-6,CAWSVRDSGANVLTF,TGTGCCTGGAGTGTCAGGGACTCTGGGGCCAACGTCCTGACTTTC
TRBV4-3,16,once,-,TRBJ2-3,CASSQEWHNPTDTQYF,TGCGCCAGCAGCCAAGAATGGCATAACCCCACAGATACGCAGTATTTT
TRBV7-9,15,-,TRBD2,TRBJ2-1,CASSLGTSEGNEQFF,TGTGCCAGCAGCTTGGGGACTAGCGAGGGTAATGAGCAGTTCTTC